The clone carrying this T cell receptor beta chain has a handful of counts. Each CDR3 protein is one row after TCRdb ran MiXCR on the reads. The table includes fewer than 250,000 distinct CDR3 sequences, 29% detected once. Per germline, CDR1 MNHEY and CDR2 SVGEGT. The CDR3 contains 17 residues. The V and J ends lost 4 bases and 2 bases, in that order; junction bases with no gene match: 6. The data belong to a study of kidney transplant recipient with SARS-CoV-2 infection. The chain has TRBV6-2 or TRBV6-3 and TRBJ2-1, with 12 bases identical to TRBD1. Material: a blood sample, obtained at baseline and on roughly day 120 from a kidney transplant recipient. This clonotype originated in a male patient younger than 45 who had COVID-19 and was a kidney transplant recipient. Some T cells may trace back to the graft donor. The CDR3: CASSFRDRGPTYNEQFF. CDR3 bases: TGTGCCAGCAGTTTCCGGGACAGGGGGCCCACCTACAATGAGCAGTTCTTC.